This T cell receptor beta chain was recorded in a study of cytotoxic CD8 clonotypes in ibrutinib-treated CLL. Background on the study: Samples yielded averages of 255,043 productive templates and some 94,000 productive rearrangements.

Study outcomes and limitations: Baseline-level clonality went beyond age-matched healthy donors and moved in step with circulating CD8+ T-cell counts.

Unmatched junction bases numbered 8, after V lost 5 bases and J lost 2 bases. The germline CDR1 and CDR2 sequences are MNHNY and SVGAGI (reference sequence). CDR3 length: 16 residues. The sequencing depth, 1 in 200,000 to 1 in 1 million T cells, was the target. Produced via immunoSEQ multiplex PCR; TCRdb's table is partial and in-frame only. Among 200,000 or so clones listed, roughly 79% were seen once. A word on this clone: The antigen remains undetermined.

The receptor was isolated from a human donor with chronic lymphocytic leukemia. The chain is built from TRBV6-6 and TRBJ2-2; 7 positions agree with TRBD2. This specimen was PBMCs, taken after 12 months of ibrutinib treatment. The CDR3 DNA reads TGTGCCAGCAGTAAAAAGCGGGACGGAAACACCGGGGAGCTGTTTTTT. Its translation: CASSKKRDGNTGELFF.